The rows below give T cell receptor beta chains drawn from one sample of a study of identifying expanded T cells in peripheral blood. The data were produced by immunoSEQ multiplex PCR, yet TCRdb's version contains in-frame clones alone and is incomplete. This table holds 81,000 or so clones, around 83% found once. Sequencing input: blood. These receptors all stem from a person aged 18 to 70 in good health. The CDR3 runs from the conserved cysteine through the conserved F or W. Fields, in order: V gene, J gene, D gene, clone size, CDR3 protein, CDR3 DNA. The D gene is left open where the match is weak. Some rows mark clone size as missing; the rest say once, few, many or name a class of expanded clone.

v_call: TRBV9
j_call: TRBJ2-7
d_call: TRBD2
clone_size: -
cdr3_aa: CASSVDSGSYSEQYF
cdr3_nt: TGTGCCAGCAGCGTAGATAGCGGGAGTTATTCCGAGCAGTACTTC

v_call: TRBV9
j_call: TRBJ2-1
d_call: -
clone_size: -
cdr3_aa: CASSPRDIRDYNEQFF
cdr3_nt: TGTGCCAGCAGCCCCCGGGACATCCGTGACTACAATGAGCAGTTCTTC

v_call: TRBV6-5
j_call: TRBJ1-2
d_call: -
clone_size: -
cdr3_aa: CASSYNPRAYGYTF
cdr3_nt: TGTGCCAGCAGTTACAACCCCCGAGCCTATGGCTACACCTTC

v_call: TRBV14
j_call: TRBJ2-7
d_call: -
clone_size: -
cdr3_aa: CASSQVTGVDEQYF
cdr3_nt: TGTGCCAGCAGCCAAGTCACGGGCGTCGACGAGCAGTACTTC

v_call: TRBV11-2
j_call: TRBJ2-5
d_call: TRBD2
clone_size: -
cdr3_aa: CASSPRTSGDAEGETQYF
cdr3_nt: TGTGCCAGCAGCCCACGGACTAGCGGAGATGCCGAAGGGGAGACCCAGTACTTC

v_call: TRBV19
j_call: TRBJ2-7
d_call: TRBD2
clone_size: -
cdr3_aa: CASSNSGTSYEQYF
cdr3_nt: TGTGCCAGTAGTAATAGCGGGACCTCCTACGAGCAGTACTTC

v_call: TRBV5-1
j_call: TRBJ2-7
d_call: TRBD1
clone_size: -
cdr3_aa: CASSITGGYEQYF
cdr3_nt: TGCGCCAGCAGCATTACAGGGGGCTACGAGCAGTACTTC

v_call: TRBV19
j_call: TRBJ2-3
d_call: TRBD2
clone_size: -
cdr3_aa: CASSPRSSGSGLDTQYF
cdr3_nt: TGTGCCAGTAGTCCCCGGTCTAGCGGGAGTGGGCTAGATACGCAGTATTTT

v_call: TRBV5-1
j_call: TRBJ2-7
d_call: -
clone_size: -
cdr3_aa: CASSPTGSYEQYF
cdr3_nt: TGCGCCAGCAGCCCTACAGGGTCCTACGAGCAGTACTTC

v_call: TRBV5-1
j_call: TRBJ2-1
d_call: -
clone_size: -
cdr3_aa: CASSPTESYNEQFF
cdr3_nt: TGCGCCAGCAGCCCGACAGAGTCCTACAATGAGCAGTTCTTC

v_call: TRBV5-6
j_call: TRBJ2-5
d_call: TRBD2
clone_size: -
cdr3_aa: CASSPLGLAGGGETQYF
cdr3_nt: TGTGCCAGCAGCCCCCTAGGGCTAGCGGGAGGAGGAGAGACCCAGTACTTC

v_call: TRBV6-5
j_call: TRBJ1-4
d_call: -
clone_size: -
cdr3_aa: CASSSGTKLFF
cdr3_nt: TGTGCCAGCAGTTCCGGGACAAAACTGTTTTTT

v_call: TRBV10-3
j_call: TRBJ1-2
d_call: TRBD1
clone_size: -
cdr3_aa: CAISEDRVYGYTF
cdr3_nt: TGTGCCATCAGTGAGGACAGGGTCTATGGCTACACCTTC

v_call: TRBV6-5
j_call: TRBJ2-1
d_call: TRBD2
clone_size: -
cdr3_aa: CASSRTSGRVYEQFF
cdr3_nt: TGTGCCAGCAGCAGGACTAGCGGGAGGGTGTATGAGCAGTTCTTC

v_call: TRBV10-3
j_call: TRBJ1-3
d_call: -
clone_size: -
cdr3_aa: CAIKAGVGPSSGNTIYF
cdr3_nt: TGTGCCATCAAGGCAGGGGTGGGTCCCTCTTCTGGAAACACCATATATTTT

v_call: TRBV5-1
j_call: TRBJ2-3
d_call: TRBD1
clone_size: -
cdr3_aa: CASNPGQGTDTQYF
cdr3_nt: TGCGCCAGCAACCCGGGACAGGGTACAGATACGCAGTATTTT

v_call: TRBV25-1
j_call: TRBJ1-2
d_call: -
clone_size: -
cdr3_aa: CASSSQGVDYGYTF
cdr3_nt: TGTGCCAGCTCAAGCCAGGGAGTAGACTATGGCTACACCTTC

v_call: TRBV13
j_call: TRBJ2-5
d_call: -
clone_size: once
cdr3_aa: CASTTRGIEEVQETQYF
cdr3_nt: TGTGCCAGCACAACAAGGGGGATAGAAGAAGTCCAAGAGACCCAGTACTTC

v_call: TRBV18
j_call: TRBJ1-1
d_call: TRBD1
clone_size: -
cdr3_aa: CASSPMAGGEAFF
cdr3_nt: TGTGCCAGCTCACCTATGGCAGGGGGTGAAGCTTTCTTT

v_call: TRBV7-9
j_call: TRBJ2-3
d_call: -
clone_size: -
cdr3_aa: CASSFLSDTQYF
cdr3_nt: TGTGCCAGCAGCTTTCTCTCGGATACGCAGTATTTT

v_call: TRBV28
j_call: TRBJ2-7
d_call: TRBD2
clone_size: -
cdr3_aa: CASSFQTSGPYEQYF
cdr3_nt: TGTGCCAGCAGTTTTCAAACTAGCGGGCCGTACGAGCAGTACTTC

v_call: TRBV7-8
j_call: TRBJ2-4
d_call: TRBD2
clone_size: -
cdr3_aa: CASSRGRLAGDGKNIQYF
cdr3_nt: TGTGCCAGCAGCCGAGGGCGGCTAGCGGGAGACGGCAAAAACATTCAGTACTTC

v_call: TRBV4-3
j_call: TRBJ2-7
d_call: TRBD1
clone_size: -
cdr3_aa: CASSQGLGTGGYEQYF
cdr3_nt: TGCGCCAGCAGCCAAGGTCTCGGGACAGGGGGCTACGAGCAGTACTTC

v_call: TRBV2
j_call: TRBJ2-1
d_call: -
clone_size: -
cdr3_aa: CASRASSYNEQFF
cdr3_nt: TGTGCCAGCCGGGCTAGCAGTTACAATGAGCAGTTCTTC

v_call: TRBV21-1
j_call: TRBJ2-7
d_call: -
clone_size: -
cdr3_aa: CASSKGTGKHEQYF
cdr3_nt: TGTGCCAGCAGCAAAGGGACAGGGAAACACGAGCAGTACTTC

v_call: TRBV18
j_call: TRBJ2-3
d_call: -
clone_size: few
cdr3_aa: CASSPARNTDTQYF
cdr3_nt: TGTGCCAGCTCACCAGCTCGGAACACAGATACGCAGTATTTT